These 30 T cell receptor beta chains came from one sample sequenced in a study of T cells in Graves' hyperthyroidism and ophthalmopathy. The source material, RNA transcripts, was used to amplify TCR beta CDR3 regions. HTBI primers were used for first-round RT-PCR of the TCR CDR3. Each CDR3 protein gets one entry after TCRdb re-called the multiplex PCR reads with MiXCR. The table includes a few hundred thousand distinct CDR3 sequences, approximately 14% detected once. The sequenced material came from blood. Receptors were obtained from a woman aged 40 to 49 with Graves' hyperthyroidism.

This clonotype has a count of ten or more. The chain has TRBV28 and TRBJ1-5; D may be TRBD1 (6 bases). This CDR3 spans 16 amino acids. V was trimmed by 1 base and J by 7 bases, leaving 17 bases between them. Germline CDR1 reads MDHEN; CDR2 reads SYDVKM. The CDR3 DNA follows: TGTGCCAGCAGTTTATACCCGGGGGGCCAAGGACAGCCCCAGCATTTT. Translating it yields CASSLYPGGQGQPQHF.

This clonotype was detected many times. CDR3 sequence reads: CASSPPPGTRSQETQYF. For the CDR3, the DNA is TGTGCCAGCAGTCCCCCCCCGGGCACTCGGAGTCAAGAGACCCAGTACTTC. The rearrangement uses TRBV28 and TRBJ2-5, with D hard to call. Germline-derived CDR1 and CDR2 are MDHEN and SYDVKM. The CDR3 sequence is 17 residues long. Between the trimmed V and J ends, which lost 5 bases and 2 bases, there was a span of 21 bases.

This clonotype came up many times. CDR3: CASSPGQTYGYTF. DNA for the CDR3: TGCGCCAGCAGCCCGGGACAGACTTATGGCTACACCTTC. The chain couples TRBV5-1 to TRBJ1-2, with 7 bases fitting TRBD1. The CDR3 spans 13 residues. Germline V gives CDR1 SGHRS, CDR2 YFSETQ. The J segment lost 5 bases and the V segment lost 4 bases, leaving 5 bases of the junction unmatched.

The DNA of the CDR3 is TGTGCCAGCGTTCCGGGACAGGCGAGATCCGGGGAGCTGTTTTTT. Its translation: CASVPGQARSGELFF. The V gene is TRBV6-2 or TRBV6-3, the J gene TRBJ2-2; 8 bases are shared with TRBD1. The V gene's germline CDR1 is MNHEY and CDR2 SVGEGT. CDR3 length: 15 residues. The junction had 11 bases not matched to a gene; V was cut back by 8 bases and J by 6 bases.

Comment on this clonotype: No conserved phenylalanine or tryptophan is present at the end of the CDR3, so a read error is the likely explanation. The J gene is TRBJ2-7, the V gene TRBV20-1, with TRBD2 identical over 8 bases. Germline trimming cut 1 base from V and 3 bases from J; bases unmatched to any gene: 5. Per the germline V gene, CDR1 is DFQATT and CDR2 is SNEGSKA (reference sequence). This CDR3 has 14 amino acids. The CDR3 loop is CSARGPREGYEQYL. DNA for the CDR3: TGCAGTGCTAGAGGACCCCGGGAGGGCTACGAGCAGTACCTC.

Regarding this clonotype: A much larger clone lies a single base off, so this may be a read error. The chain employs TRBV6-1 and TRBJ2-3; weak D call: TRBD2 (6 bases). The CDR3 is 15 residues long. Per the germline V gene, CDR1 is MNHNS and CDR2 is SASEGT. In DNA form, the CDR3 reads TGTGCCAGTAATAGAGCGGGCGCTAGCACAGATAGGCAGTATTTT. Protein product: CASNRAGASTDRQYF.

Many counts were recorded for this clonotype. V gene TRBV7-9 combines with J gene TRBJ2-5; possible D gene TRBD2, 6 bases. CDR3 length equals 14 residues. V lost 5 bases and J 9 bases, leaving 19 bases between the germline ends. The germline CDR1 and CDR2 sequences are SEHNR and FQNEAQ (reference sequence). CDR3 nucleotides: TGTGCCAGCAGCGAAGGGAGGTCCCTCGGGGCCCAGTACTTC. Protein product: CASSEGRSLGAQYF.

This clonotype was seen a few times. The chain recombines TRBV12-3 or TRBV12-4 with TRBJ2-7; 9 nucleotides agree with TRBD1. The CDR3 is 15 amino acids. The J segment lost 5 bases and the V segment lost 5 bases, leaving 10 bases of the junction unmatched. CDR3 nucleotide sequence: TGTGCCAGCAGTCCGGGACAGGGAATTCCCCACGAGCAGTACTTC. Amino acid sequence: CASSPGQGIPHEQYF.

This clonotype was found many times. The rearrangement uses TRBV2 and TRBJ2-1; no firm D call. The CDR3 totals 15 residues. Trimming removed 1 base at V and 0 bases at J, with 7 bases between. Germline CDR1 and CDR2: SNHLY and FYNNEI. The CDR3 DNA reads TGTGCCAGCAGTGAAGACTCGAGCTCCTACAATGAGCAGTTCTTC. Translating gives CASSEDSSSYNEQFF.

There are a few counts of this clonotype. CDR3 protein: CASSYYYGETQYF. Written as DNA, the CDR3 is TGTGCCAGCAGCTACTATTATGGAGAGACCCAGTACTTC. The rearrangement joins TRBV7-6 to TRBJ2-5; D unresolved. The V gene lost 4 bases and the J gene lost 4 bases, with 10 bases spanning the gap. This CDR3 has 13 amino acids. The germline V gene encodes CDR1 SGHVS and CDR2 FNYEAQ.

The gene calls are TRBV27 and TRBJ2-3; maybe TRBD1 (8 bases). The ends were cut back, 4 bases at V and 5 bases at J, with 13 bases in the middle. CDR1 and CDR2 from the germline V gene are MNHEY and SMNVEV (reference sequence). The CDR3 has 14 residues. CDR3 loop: CASSWTGRGDTQYF. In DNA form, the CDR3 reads TGTGCCAGCAGTTGGACAGGGAGGGGAGATACGCAGTATTTT.

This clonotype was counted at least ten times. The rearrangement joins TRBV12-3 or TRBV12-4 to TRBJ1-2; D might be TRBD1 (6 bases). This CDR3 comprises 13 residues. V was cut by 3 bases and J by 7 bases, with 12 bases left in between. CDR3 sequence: CASSLGTLGGYTF. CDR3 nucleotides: TGTGCCAGCAGTTTGGGGACATTAGGTGGCTACACCTTC.

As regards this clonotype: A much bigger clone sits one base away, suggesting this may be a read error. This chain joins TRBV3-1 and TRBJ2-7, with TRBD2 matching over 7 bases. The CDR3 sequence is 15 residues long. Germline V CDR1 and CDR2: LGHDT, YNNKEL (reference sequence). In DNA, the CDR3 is TGTGCCAGCAGCCAAGACGGGACTAAATCCTACGAGCGGTACTTC. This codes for CASSQDGTKSYERYF.

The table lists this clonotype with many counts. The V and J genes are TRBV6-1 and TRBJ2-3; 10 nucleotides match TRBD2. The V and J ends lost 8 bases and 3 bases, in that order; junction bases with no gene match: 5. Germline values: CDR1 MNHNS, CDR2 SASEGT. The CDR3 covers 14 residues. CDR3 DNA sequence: TGTGCCAGCGTGGGAGCGGGAGGGACAGATACGCAGTATTTT. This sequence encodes CASVGAGGTDTQYF.

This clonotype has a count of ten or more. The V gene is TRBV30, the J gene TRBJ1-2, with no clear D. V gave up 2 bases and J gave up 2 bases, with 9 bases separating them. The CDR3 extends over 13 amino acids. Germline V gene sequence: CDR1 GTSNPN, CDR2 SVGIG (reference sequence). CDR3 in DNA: TGTGCCTGGAGTCATTCCGGGAACTATGGCTACACCTTC. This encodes CAWSHSGNYGYTF.

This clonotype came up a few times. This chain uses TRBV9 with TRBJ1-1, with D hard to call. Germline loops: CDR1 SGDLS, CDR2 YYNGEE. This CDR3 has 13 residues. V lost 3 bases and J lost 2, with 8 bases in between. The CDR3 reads CASSAEGNTEAFF. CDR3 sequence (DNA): TGTGCCAGCAGCGCTGAGGGTAACACTGAAGCTTTCTTT.

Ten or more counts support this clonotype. CDR3 amino acids: CSASGLSAKPHEQYF. The CDR3 nucleotides are TGCAGTGCTAGTGGGCTCTCGGCCAAACCCCACGAGCAGTACTTC. The gene calls are TRBV20-1 and TRBJ2-7, with D unclear. This CDR3 has 15 amino acids. From germline, CDR1 is DFQATT and CDR2 SNEGSKA (reference sequence). With 3 bases removed from V and 5 bases from J, the gap between germline ends came to 20 bases.

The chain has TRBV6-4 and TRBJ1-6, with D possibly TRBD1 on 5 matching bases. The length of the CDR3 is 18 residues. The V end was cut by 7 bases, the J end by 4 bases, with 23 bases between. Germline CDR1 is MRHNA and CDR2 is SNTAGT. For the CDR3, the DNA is TGTGCCAGCACTCTGTGTAGACAGACAAGGGATTATAATTCACCCCTCCACTTT. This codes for CASTLCRQTRDYNSPLHF.

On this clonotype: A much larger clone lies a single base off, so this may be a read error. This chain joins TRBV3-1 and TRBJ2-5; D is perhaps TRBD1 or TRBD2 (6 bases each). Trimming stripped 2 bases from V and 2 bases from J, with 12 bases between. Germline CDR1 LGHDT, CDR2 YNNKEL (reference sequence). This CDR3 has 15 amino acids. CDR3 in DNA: TGTGCCAGCAGCCAAACTGGGGGGCTACAAGAGACCCAGTACTTC. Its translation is CASSQTGGLQETQYF.

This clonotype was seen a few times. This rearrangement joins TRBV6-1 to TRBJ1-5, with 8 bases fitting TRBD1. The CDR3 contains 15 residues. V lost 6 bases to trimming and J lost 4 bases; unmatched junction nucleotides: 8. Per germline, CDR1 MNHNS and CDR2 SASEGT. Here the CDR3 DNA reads TGTGCCAGCAGCCCAACAGGGGGGCTTAATCAGCCCCAGCATTTT. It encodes CASSPTGGLNQPQHF.

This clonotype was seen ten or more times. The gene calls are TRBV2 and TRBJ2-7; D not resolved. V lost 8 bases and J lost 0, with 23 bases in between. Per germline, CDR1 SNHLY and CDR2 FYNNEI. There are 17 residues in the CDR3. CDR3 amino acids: CASSGSPLDPSSYEQYF. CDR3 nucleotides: TGTGCCAGCTCTGGGTCACCTCTTGACCCGAGCTCCTACGAGCAGTACTTC.

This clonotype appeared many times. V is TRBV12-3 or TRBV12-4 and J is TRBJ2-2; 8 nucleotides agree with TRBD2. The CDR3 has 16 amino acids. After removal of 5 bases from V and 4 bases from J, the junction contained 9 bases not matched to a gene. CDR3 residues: CASSLVIAGTTGELFF. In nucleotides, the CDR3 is TGTGCCAGCAGTCTCGTAATAGCGGGAACCACCGGGGAGCTGTTTTTT.

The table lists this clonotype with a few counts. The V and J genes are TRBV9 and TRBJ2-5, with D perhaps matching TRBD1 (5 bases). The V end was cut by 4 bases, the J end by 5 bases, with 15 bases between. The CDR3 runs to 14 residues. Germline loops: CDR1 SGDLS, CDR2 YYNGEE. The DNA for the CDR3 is TGTGCCAGCAGCACCCAGGGTTGGGGCGAGACCCAGTACTTC. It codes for CASSTQGWGETQYF.

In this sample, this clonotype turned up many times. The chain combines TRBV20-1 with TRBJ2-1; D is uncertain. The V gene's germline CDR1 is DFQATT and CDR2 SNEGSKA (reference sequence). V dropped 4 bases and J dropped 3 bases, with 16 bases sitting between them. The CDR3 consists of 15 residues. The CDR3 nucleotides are TGCAGTGCTACGGAATACGGTCAGAACTACAATGAGCAGTTCTTC. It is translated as CSATEYGQNYNEQFF.

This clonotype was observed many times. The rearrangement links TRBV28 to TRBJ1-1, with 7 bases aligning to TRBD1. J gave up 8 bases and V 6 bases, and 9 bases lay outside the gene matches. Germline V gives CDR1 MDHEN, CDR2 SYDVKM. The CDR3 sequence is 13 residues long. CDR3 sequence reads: CASSHRGQIEAFF. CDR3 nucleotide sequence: TGTGCCAGCAGCCACCGGGGACAGATCGAAGCTTTCTTT.

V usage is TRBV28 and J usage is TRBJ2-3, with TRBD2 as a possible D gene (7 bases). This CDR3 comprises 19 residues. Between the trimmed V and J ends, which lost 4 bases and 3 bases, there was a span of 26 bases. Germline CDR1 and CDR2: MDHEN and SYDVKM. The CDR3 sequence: CASSSPPLQGLLGTDTQYF. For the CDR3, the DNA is TGTGCCAGCAGTTCCCCCCCACTACAGGGACTACTAGGAACAGATACGCAGTATTTT.

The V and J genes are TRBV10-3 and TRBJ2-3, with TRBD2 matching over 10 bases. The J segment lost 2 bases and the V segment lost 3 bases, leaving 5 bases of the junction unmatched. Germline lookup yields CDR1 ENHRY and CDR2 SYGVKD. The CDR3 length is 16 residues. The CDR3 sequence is CAISDRSGRNTDTQYF. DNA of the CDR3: TGTGCCATCAGTGACCGTAGCGGGAGGAACACAGATACGCAGTATTTT.

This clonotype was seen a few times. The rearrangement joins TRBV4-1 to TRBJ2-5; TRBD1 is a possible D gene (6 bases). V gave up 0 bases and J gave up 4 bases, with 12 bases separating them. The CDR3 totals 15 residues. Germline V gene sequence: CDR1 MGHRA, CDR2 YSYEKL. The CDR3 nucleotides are TGCGCCAGCAGCCAAGAGGCCAGGGGCTTAGAGACCCAGTACTTC. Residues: CASSQEARGLETQYF.

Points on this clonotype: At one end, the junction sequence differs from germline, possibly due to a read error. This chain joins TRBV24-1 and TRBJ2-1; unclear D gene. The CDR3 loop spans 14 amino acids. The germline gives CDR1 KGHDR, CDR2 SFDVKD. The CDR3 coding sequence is TGTACCACAAGACCAGGACCCGGGTACAATGAGCAGTTCTTC. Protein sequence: CTTRPGPGYNEQFF.

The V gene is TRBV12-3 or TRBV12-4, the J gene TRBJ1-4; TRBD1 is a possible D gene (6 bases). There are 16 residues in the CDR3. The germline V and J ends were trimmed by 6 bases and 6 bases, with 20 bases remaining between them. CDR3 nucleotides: TGTGCCAGCAGCAAGACCGGAAAGGGGGGTTATGAAAAACTGTTTTTT. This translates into CASSKTGKGGYEKLFF.